This T cell receptor (beta chain) was observed in a study of cytomegalovirus exposure and HLA in healthy donors listed by TCRdb under 2017. Concerning the study at large: According to an earlier analysis of several hundred of the donors, 150 million to 200 million T cells yielded roughly 100 million unique TCR beta sequences and less than 300 Gb of sequence data. An early release that covered 640 HLA-typed donors contained approximately 300 gigabases of sequencing data and approximately 85 million unique TCR sequences. The genetic ancestry cluster associated with self-reported Caucasian donors included approximately 85% of the 350 to 500 genotyped donors. The study was designed to test whether signatures of past pathogen exposure could be identified by cataloging public T cell receptors. The study profiled the T cell repertoires of about 720 subjects by immunosequencing and related them to cytomegalovirus serostatus. A separate validation cohort of roughly 130 different subjects was used in addition to the approximately 640-subject first cohort. To predict cytomegalovirus infection status, the study combined high-throughput TCR immunosequencing, statistical association of individual TCRs with disease status, and machine learning. A later analysis re-examined previously published TCR beta repertoires from hundreds of donors and added high-resolution HLA genotyping to investigate patterns of TCR occurrence. The later analysis used no new phenotypic data to find candidate immune exposures, relying instead on TCR beta sequences and their occurrence across donors. In an earlier analysis of roughly 600 of the donors, high-throughput TCR beta sequencing was used to judge whether each TCR beta V gene segment behaved as functional or pseudogenic. Donor age, sex, ethnicity and CMV serostatus were compiled alongside the repertoire data. A later genetic analysis used genome-wide SNP genotypes for about three fifths of the roughly 700 donors, treating that subset as a discovery cohort. All discovery cohort repertoires had been generated using a single sequencing platform. Class I and class II HLA loci were covered by the typing at four-digit resolution. The number of typed donors differed by locus: about 629-630 for A, B, C, DRB1 and DQB1; 500 to 550 for DQA1; fewer than 610 for DPA1; and 400 to 480 for DPB1. About five DR-DQ haplotypes were handled as single units for association and clustering, since linkage in the cohort was strong. Among roughly 400 genotyped donors of the cohort, an average of about 220,000 unique TCR beta nucleotide sequences was sequenced per donor, of which about 19% were non-productive. General conclusions and limits of the study: Presence/absence analyses assumed roughly uniform sequencing depth across donors, an assumption that may not hold. It was suggested by the authors that the approach could potentially be generalized to other disease states and immunological phenotypes. Because HLA typing was missing for some donors at each locus, association tests included only the typed subset. A later analysis found that most CMV-associated TCR beta chains appeared HLA-restricted, with HLA associations seemingly driven largely by CMV exposure. The study listed around 160 TCR beta chains as associated with cytomegalovirus. The cohort was sequenced for TCR beta chains only, and without alpha or paired-chain data the features that could be detected were limited. A later genetic analysis reported fewer N-insertions in productive TCRs among donors in an Asian-associated ancestry cluster than the roughly 650-donor mean. According to a later analysis, parvovirus B19, influenza, CMV and Epstein-Barr virus appeared linked to several top co-occurrence clusters. In an earlier analysis of some 540 of the donors, most TCR beta V segments appeared in productive rearrangements about 87% or about 30% of the time, broadly matching IMGT annotations. The only immune exposure information available for the cohort was CMV serostatus. Most TCR sequences were seen in very few donors, while some public TCRs were found in many individuals. In both the original and validation cohorts, the classifier was reported to diagnose cytomegalovirus status with high specificity and sensitivity. Some IMGT-functional V segments, including TRBV6-2 and TRBV6-3, could not be distinguished by the 87-base-pair reads and were therefore excluded. A further reported finding was that TCR beta sequences accurately predicted the HLA-A and HLA-B alleles for most subjects in the first cohort. An association between a missense DCLRE1C variant and V-gene and J-gene trimming of TCR beta chains was found in a later genetic analysis and replicated in an independent cohort. Over 15 rarely observed V segments, including chromosome 9 orphons, were excluded from the earlier analysis of approximately 600 of the donors because counts were too low. In a later analysis, TCR association rates were found to vary across HLA loci, with the most associated TCRs seen for DRB1 alleles and the fewest for HLA-C alleles. In a later analysis, around 15,000 TCR beta sequences were associated with specific HLA alleles at a false discovery rate of 0.05. A cluster of highly shared sequence variants was judged likely to be a technical artifact of the sequencing pipeline. In vitro tests confirmed that a few of the cytomegalovirus-associated TCR beta chains recognize cytomegalovirus antigens. Correlated functional status among segregating V segments might reflect linkage disequilibrium, but an unknown experimental factor could not be ruled out. Strong co-occurrence of HLA alleles, especially DR and DQ, made assigning TCR associations to individual alleles difficult. Compared with equally common non-associated chains, HLA-associated TCR beta chains in a later analysis were more clonally expanded and had lower generation probabilities.

As to this clone: This clone's antigen is unknown. One junction end disagrees with the germline gene, perhaps due to a read error.

The library came from the immunoSEQ multiplex PCR assay. The multiplex PCR relied on a mix of 60 forward primers for TCR Vbeta segments and 13 reverse primers for TCR Jbeta segments. The CDR3 region of rearranged TCR beta genes was amplified from genomic DNA with a multiplex PCR assay. Amplified TCR beta libraries were sequenced as 87-base-pair reads on the Illumina HiSeq System. Processing in the source paper ran as follows. A later analysis tallied roughly 78 million unique TCR beta chains across the approximately 670 repertoires, and 10 million to 11 million of those chains were shared by two or more donors. A nearest-neighbor algorithm error-corrected the raw reads and collapsed the reads into unique sequences, merging closely related sequences to remove PCR and sequencing errors. Alignment of CDR3 sequences to IMGT reference sequences was used to assign V, D and J gene segments. Each retained sequence needed at least a six-nucleotide match to both a V gene segment and a J gene segment. Rearrangements were called productive when the CDR3 lacked stop codons and stayed in frame with V and J; all others were non-productive. CDR3 was defined by IMGT convention, running from the second conserved V-encoded cysteine to the conserved J-encoded phenylalanine. The earlier analysis of 587 of the donors excluded sequences that lacked an unambiguous match to a single V gene segment. In an earlier analysis of more than 500 of the donors, a V segment was called functional when productive rearrangements were above 56.7%, and segregating when the standard deviation between donors exceeded 5%. A statistical classification framework was built to diagnose cytomegalovirus status from the catalog of TCR beta chain sequences. A later analysis assigned V and J genes by comparing TCR nucleotide sequences with IMGT/GENE-DB human TR gene sequences. In a later analysis, CDR3 sequences and most-parsimonious VDJ recombination scenarios were assigned using the TCRdist pipeline. In a later analysis, every TCR beta chain was defined by the combination of its CDR3 amino acid sequence and its V-gene family, and reads without a unique V-gene family were dropped. In a later analysis, 550 to 650 highly shared, low-generation-probability nucleotide sequences were removed to address suspected cross-contamination and a sequencing artifact. For each public chain, a later analysis derived a clonal expansion index from normalized ranks of inferred template counts within each repertoire. In a later analysis, generation probabilities were computed using a VDJ recombination model fitted to out-of-frame rearrangements, and the results were checked against IGoR. Hypergeometric tests were used in a later analysis to score TCR-TCR, TCR-HLA and TCR-CMV co-occurrence, with a repertoire-size bias correction applied to the TCR pairs. False discovery rates were estimated in a later analysis by permuting HLA or CMV assignments 20 times. A later analysis grouped co-occurring TCRs with DBSCAN, adding TCRdist sequence similarity when clustering within HLA-allele-positive subsets. For co-occurrence clustering, repertoires with fewer than 30,000 or more than 120,000 public chains were excluded, along with roughly 5 repertoires with anomalous nucleotide sharing. Not all clones reach the TCRdb copy of this immuneACCESS table, which keeps in-frame sequences only. Checked studies attribute under half of the gap to unresolved V genes and leave the rest unexplained. V and J calls plus clone size are reproduced from that table; the DNA served to infer D and trimming. The sample profile shows 70,000 to 95,000 clones; 70% to 90% of them were found once. The biggest ten clones account for around 5.2% of the sample.

The cohort comprised fewer than 700 healthy bone marrow donors. At the time of sampling, every cohort member was nominally healthy, though immune exposures that went unrecorded were likely present. The donor tested CMV seropositive and was one of the 289 seropositive cohort members. Every donor gave a peripheral blood sample, and the peripheral blood mononuclear cells from that sample were used for TCR beta sequencing. The Qiagen DNeasy Blood Extraction Kit was used to extract genomic DNA from the blood cell samples. From cysteine to phenylalanine, the CDR3 is 14 amino acids long. Only the CDR3 portion is preserved as DNA: 42 bases, with reading frame beginning at the first base. From a lookup of the germline V gene, CDR1 and CDR2 are SNHLY and FYNNEI.

This clonotype originated in a young woman in good health and CMV-seropositive. What was sequenced was PBMCs. The sequence links TRBV2 to TRBJ2-7, with a tentative D gene TRBD1 over 6 matching bases. The DNA reads TGTGACAGCAGGAAGGACAGCGGTTTCTACGAGCATTACTTC. Translation gives CDSRKDSGFYEHYF.